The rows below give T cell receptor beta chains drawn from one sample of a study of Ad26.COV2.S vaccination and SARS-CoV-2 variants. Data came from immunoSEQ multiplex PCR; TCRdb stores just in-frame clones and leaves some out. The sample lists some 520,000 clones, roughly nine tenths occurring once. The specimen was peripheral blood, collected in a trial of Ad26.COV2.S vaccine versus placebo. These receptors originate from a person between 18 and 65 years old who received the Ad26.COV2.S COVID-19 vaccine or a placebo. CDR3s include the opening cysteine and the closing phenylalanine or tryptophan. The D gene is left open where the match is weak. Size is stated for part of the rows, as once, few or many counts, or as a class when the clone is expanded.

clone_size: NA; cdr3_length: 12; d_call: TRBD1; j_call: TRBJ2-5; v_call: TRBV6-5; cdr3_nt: TGTGCCAGCATGAGGACAGGGACGTCCCAGTACTTC; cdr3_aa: CASMRTGTSQYF
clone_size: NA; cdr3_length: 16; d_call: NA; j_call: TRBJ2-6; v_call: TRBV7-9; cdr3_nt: TGTGCCAGCAGGGGGCCCCGGGAATCTGGGGCCAACGTCCTGACTTTC; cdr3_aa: CASRGPRESGANVLTF
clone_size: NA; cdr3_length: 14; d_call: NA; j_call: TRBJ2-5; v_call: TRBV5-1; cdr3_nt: TGCGCCAGCAGCTTTTCAGGGTCTCAAGAGACCCAGTACTTC; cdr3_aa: CASSFSGSQETQYF
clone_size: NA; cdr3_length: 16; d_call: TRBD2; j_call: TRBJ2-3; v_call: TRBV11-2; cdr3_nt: TGTGCCAGCAGCTGGACTAGCGGCCCTGGGACAGATACGCAGTATTTT; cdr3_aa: CASSWTSGPGTDTQYF
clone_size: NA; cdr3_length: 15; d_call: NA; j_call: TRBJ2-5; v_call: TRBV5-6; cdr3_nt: TGTGCCAGCAGCTTGGTTTCCGAGGGAGGAGAGACCCAGTACTTC; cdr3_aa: CASSLVSEGGETQYF
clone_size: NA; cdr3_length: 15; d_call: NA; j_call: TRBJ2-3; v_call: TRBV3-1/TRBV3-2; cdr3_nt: TGTGCCAGCAGCCCCTGGGGCGCCAGCACAGATACGCAGTATTTT; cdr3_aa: CASSPWGASTDTQYF
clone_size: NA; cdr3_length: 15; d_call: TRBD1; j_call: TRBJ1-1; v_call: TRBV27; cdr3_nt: TGTGCCAGCAGTTTCGGGACAGGGGTGAACACTGAAGCTTTCTTT; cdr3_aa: CASSFGTGVNTEAFF
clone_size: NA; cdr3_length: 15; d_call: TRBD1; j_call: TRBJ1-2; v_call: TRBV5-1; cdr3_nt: TGCGCCAGCAGCCAGGGACAGGGGGCGCAGTATGGCTACACCTTC; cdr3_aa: CASSQGQGAQYGYTF
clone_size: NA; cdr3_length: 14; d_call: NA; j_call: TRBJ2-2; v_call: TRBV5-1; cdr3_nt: TGCGCCAGCAGCCCCCTGGGCTTCACCGGGGAGCTGTTTTTT; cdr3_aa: CASSPLGFTGELFF
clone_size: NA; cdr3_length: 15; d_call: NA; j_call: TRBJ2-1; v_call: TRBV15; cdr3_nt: TGTGCCACCAGCAGAGATATAATGCGGACCAATGAGCAGTTCTTC; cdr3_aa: CATSRDIMRTNEQFF
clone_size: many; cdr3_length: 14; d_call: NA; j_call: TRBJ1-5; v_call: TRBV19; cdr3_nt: TGTGCCAGTAAAGCAGACAGGCCCTATCAGCCCCAGCATTTT; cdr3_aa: CASKADRPYQPQHF
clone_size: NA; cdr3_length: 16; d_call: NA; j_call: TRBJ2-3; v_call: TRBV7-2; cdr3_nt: TGTGCCAGCAGCTTAGGGTCAGGGGCAGGAGAAAATACGCAGTATTTT; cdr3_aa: CASSLGSGAGENTQYF
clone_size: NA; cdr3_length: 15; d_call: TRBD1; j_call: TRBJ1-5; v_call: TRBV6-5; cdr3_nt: TGTGCCAGCAGCACGGGACAGGGGGCGGGTCAGCCCCAGCATTTT; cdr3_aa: CASSTGQGAGQPQHF
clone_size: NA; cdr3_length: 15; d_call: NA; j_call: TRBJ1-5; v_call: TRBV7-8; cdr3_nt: TGTGCCAGCAGCTTAGCTTTGAATAGCAATCAGCCCCAGCATTTT; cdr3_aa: CASSLALNSNQPQHF
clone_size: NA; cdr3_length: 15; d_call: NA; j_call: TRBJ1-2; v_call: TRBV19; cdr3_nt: TGTGCCAGTAGTATCCGGGGACCACCCCTCTATGGCTACACCTTC; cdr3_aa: CASSIRGPPLYGYTF
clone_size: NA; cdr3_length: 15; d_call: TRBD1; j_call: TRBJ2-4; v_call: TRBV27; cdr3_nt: TGTGCCAGCAGTCAACAGGGGGCACGCAAAAACATTCAGTACTTC; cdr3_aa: CASSQQGARKNIQYF
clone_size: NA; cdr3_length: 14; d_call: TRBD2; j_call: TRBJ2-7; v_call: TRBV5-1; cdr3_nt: TGCGCCAGCAGCCAACTAGCGGGAGTCGACGAGCAGTACTTC; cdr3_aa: CASSQLAGVDEQYF
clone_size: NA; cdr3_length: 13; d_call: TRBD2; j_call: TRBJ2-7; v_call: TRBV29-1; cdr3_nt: TGCAGCGTTGGCGGACTAGCGGATGACGAGCAGTACTTC; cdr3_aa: CSVGGLADDEQYF
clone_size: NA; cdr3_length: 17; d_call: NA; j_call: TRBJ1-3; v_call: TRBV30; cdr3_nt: TGTGCCTGGAGTGTCGGGGCGGGGGCCCGCTCTGGAAACACCATATATTTT; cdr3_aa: CAWSVGAGARSGNTIYF
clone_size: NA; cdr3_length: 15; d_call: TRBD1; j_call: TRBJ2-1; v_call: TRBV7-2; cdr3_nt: TGTGCCAGCAGCTTAGGAGGGACAGGAGTAAATGAGCAGTTCTTC; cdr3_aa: CASSLGGTGVNEQFF
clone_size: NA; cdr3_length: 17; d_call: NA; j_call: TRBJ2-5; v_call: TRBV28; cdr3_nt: TGTGCCAGCAGAAACGGGAAAAGGGGCCTTCATCAAGAGACCCAGTACTTC; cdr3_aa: CASRNGKRGLHQETQYF
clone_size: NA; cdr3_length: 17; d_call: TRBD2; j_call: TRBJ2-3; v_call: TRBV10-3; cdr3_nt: TGTGCCATCAGCGACGCGGGATGGGGGACTAGCGGTGGTACGCAGTATTTT; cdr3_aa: CAISDAGWGTSGGTQYF
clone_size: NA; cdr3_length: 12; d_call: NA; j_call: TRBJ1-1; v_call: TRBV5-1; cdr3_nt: TGCGCCAGCAGCCCGGTGGGCACTGAAGCTTTCTTT; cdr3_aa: CASSPVGTEAFF
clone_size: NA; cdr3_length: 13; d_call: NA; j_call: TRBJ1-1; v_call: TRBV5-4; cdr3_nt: TGTGCCAGCAGCACCGACCTGAACACTGAAGCTTTCTTT; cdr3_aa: CASSTDLNTEAFF
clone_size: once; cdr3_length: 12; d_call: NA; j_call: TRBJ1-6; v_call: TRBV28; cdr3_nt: TGTGCCAGCAGTCGACCCAATTCACCCCTCCACTTT; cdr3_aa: CASSRPNSPLHF
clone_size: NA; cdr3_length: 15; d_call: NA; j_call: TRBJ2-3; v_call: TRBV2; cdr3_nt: TGTGCCAGCAGCTCAGGGGATCTTATCACAGATACGCAGTATTTT; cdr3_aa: CASSSGDLITDTQYF
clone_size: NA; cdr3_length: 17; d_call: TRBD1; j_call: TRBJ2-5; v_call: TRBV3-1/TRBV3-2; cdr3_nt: TGTGCCAGCAGCCCGCCCCGAGCCCTGGGACAGGAAGAGACCCAGTACTTC; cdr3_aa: CASSPPRALGQEETQYF
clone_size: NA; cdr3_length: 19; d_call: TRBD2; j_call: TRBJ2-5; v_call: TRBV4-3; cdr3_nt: TGCGCCAGCAGCCGGGCGCTCTTGAGGGCTAGCGGGATGCAAGAGACCCAGTACTTC; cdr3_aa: CASSRALLRASGMQETQYF
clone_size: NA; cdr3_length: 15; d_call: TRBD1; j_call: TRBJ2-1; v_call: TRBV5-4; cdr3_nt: TGTGCCAGCAGCCGCACAGGGGGTATAAAAGATGAGCAGTTCTTC; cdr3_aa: CASSRTGGIKDEQFF
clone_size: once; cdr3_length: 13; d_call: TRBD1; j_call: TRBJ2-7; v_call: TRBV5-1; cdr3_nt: TGCGCCAGCAGCTTGGCAGGGGGCGACGAGCAGTACTTC; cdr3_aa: CASSLAGGDEQYF
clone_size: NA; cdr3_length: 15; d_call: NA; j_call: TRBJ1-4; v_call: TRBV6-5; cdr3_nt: TGTGCCAGCAGTTCCCAACTTGCAACTAATGAAAAACTGTTTTTT; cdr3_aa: CASSSQLATNEKLFF
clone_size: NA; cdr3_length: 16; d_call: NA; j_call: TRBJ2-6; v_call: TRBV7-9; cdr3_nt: TGTGCCAGCAGCTCTTACCGGGGGCTCGGGGCCAACGTCCTGACTTTC; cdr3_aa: CASSSYRGLGANVLTF
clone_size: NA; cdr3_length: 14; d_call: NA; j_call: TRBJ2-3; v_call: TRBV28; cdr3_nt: TGTGCCAGCAGCCCAGCGGGACAGCGGGATACGCAGTATTTT; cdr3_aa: CASSPAGQRDTQYF
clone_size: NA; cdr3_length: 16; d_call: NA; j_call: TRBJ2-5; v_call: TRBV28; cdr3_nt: TGTGCCAGCAGTTGGGGGGAAGGACAGATCCAAGAGACCCAGTACTTC; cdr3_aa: CASSWGEGQIQETQYF
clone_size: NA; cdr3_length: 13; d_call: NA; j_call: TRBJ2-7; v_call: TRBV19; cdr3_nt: TGTGCCAGTAGTATATCGGGACCTTACGAGCAGTACTTC; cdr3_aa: CASSISGPYEQYF
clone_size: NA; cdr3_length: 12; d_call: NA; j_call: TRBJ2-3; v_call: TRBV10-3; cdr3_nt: TGTGCCATCAGTGGGGACACAGATACGCAGTATTTT; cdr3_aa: CAISGDTDTQYF
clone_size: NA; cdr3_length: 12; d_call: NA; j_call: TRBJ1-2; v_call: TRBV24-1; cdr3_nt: TGTGCCACCAGTAAAGGGGTTGGGGGCTACACCTTC; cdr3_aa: CATSKGVGGYTF
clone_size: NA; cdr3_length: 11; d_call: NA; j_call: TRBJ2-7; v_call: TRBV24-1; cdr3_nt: TGTGCCACCAGTGATTTCGCCGAGCAGTACTTC; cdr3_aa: CATSDFAEQYF
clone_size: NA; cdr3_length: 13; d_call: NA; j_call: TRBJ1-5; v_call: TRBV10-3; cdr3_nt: TGTGCCATCAGTGATGAGGGGAATCAGCCCCAGCATTTT; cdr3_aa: CAISDEGNQPQHF
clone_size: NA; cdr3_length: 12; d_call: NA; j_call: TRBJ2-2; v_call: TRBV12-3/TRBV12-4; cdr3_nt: TGTGCCAGCACCCATCTTAGGGGGGAGCTGTTTTTT; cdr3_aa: CASTHLRGELFF
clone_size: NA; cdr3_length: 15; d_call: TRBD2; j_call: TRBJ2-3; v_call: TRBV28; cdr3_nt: TGTGCCAGCAGTTTAACTAGCGGGCTCACAGATACGCAGTATTTT; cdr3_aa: CASSLTSGLTDTQYF
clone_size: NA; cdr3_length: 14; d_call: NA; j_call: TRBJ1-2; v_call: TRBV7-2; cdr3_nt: TGTGCCAGCAGCTTAGCATGGCAGGGCTATGGCTACACCTTC; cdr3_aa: CASSLAWQGYGYTF
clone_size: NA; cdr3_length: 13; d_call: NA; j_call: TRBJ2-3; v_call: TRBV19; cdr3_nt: TGTGCCAGTAGCCGGGGCCAGGGAGATACGCAGTATTTT; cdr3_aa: CASSRGQGDTQYF
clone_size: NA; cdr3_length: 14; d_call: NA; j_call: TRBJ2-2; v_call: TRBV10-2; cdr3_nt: TGCGCCAGCAGTTCCGGAGGGGGCACCGGGGAGCTGTTTTTT; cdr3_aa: CASSSGGGTGELFF
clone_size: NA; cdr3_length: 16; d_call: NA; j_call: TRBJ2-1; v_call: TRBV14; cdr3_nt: TGTGCCAGCAGCCCACAACGCAATACAGGATACAATGAGCAGTTCTTC; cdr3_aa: CASSPQRNTGYNEQFF
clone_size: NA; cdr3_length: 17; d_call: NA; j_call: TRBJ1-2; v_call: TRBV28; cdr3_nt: TGTGCCAGCAGTTTTGGGGCAGGGCGGAGGGGCGACTATGGCTACACCTTC; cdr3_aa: CASSFGAGRRGDYGYTF
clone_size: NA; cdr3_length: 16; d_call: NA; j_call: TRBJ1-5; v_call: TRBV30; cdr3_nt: TGTGCCTGGAGTGTCGTAGACGGGGGAAACAATCAGCCCCAGCATTTT; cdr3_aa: CAWSVVDGGNNQPQHF
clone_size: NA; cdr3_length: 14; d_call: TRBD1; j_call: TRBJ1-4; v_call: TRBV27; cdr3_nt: TGTGCCAGCAGTTACAGGGGTCGGGATGAAAAACTGTTTTTT; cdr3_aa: CASSYRGRDEKLFF
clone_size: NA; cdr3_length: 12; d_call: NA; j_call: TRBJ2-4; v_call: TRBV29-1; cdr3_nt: TGCAGCGTTTTAGTAGCCAAAAACATTCAGTACTTC; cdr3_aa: CSVLVAKNIQYF
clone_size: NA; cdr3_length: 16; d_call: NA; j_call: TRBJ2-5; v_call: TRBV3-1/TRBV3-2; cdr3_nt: TGTGCCAGCAGCCAGGTCGTAGGAGGGGGGCACGAGACCCAGTACTTC; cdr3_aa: CASSQVVGGGHETQYF
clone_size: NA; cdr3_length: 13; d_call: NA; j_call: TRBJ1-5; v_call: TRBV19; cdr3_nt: TGTGCCAGTAGTATGGGACGCGTTCAGCCCCAGCATTTT; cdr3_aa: CASSMGRVQPQHF
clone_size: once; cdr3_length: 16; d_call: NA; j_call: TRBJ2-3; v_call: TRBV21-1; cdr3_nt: TGTGCCAGCAGCCAAGCCCCGTATGGTACCACAGATACGCAGTATTTT; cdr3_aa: CASSQAPYGTTDTQYF
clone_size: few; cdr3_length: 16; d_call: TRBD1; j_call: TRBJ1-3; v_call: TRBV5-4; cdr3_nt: TGTGCCAGCACCTCCTCGGACAGGGCCTCTGGAAACACCATATATTTT; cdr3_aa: CASTSSDRASGNTIYF
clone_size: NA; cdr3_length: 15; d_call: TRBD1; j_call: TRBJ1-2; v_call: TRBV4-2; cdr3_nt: TGTGCCAGCAGCCAAGACCGACAGGGGGAACTTGGCTACACCTTC; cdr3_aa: CASSQDRQGELGYTF
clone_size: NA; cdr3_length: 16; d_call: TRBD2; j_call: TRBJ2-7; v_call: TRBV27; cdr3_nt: TGTGCCAGCAGTTTATGGGCTGGCCTAGCGGGAGACGAGCAGTACTTC; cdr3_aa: CASSLWAGLAGDEQYF
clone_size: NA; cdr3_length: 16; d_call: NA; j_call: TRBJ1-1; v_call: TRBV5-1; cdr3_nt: TGCGCCAGCAGCTTGGCCTTCTCAATGACAGGAGGGGAAGCTTTCTTT; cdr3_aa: CASSLAFSMTGGEAFF
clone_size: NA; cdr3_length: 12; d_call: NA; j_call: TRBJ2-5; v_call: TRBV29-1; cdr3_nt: TGCAGCGCCCGGTCCCCGGGAGAGACCCAGTACTTC; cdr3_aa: CSARSPGETQYF
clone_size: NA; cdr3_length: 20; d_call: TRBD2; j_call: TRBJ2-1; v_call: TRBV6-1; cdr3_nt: TGTGCCAGCAGTGAAAAGGAGCGGGAGCACCCCGGACGGTCCTACAATGAGCAGTTCTTC; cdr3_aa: CASSEKEREHPGRSYNEQFF